Below are 29 T cell receptor beta chains sequenced from a single sample in a study of blood T cell repertoires in COVID-19. Assay: immunoSEQ multiplex PCR; the TCRdb copy retains only in-frame clones and omits some. The data show some 240,000 clones, around 80% seen once. Source material: peripheral blood. The receptors shown here come from a woman aged 40-49 years who had recovered from COVID-19.

This clone was detected many times. The genes are TRBV23-1 and TRBJ2-1, with TRBD1 as a possible D gene (6 bases). TRBV23-1 has ORF status, its function being uncertain. This CDR3 is built from 16 residues. The V gene lost 8 bases and the J gene lost 0 bases, with 17 bases spanning the gap. CDR3 region: CASDPDRPSSYNEQFF. The CDR3 DNA follows: TGCGCCAGCGACCCCGACAGGCCAAGCTCCTACAATGAGCAGTTCTTC.

This clone was found once. The chain carries TRBV19 and TRBJ2-5, with D perhaps matching TRBD2 (6 bases). The CDR3 has 14 residues. The germline V gene has CDR1 LNHDA and CDR2 SQIVND (reference sequence). Trimming took 5 bases from V and 7 from J, leaving 17 bases between them. The chain's CDR3 is CASSVTGTGVTQYF. CDR3 DNA sequence: TGTGCCAGTAGTGTTACCGGGACGGGGGTGACCCAGTACTTC.

The V call is TRBV29-1, the J call TRBJ2-5; TRBD1 is a possible D gene (5 bases). CDR1 and CDR2 (germline): SQVTM, ANQGSEA. Trimming removed 3 bases at V and 2 bases at J, with 10 bases between. CDR3 length: 13 amino acids. In DNA, the CDR3 is TGCAGCGTTGATGGGGCTTCGCAAGAGACCCAGTACTTC. Protein: CSVDGASQETQYF. The full variable domain, with the rest looked up from reference TRBV29-1 and TRBJ2-5, is SAVISQKPSRDICQRGTSLTIQCQVDSQVTMMFWYRQQPGQSLTLIATANQGSEATYESGFVIDKFPISRPNLTFSTLTVSNMSPEDSSIYLCSVDGASQETQYFGPGTRLLVL.

The genes are TRBV6-5 and TRBJ1-6; D is undetermined. The CDR3 has 15 amino acids. Germline V gene sequence: CDR1 MNHEY, CDR2 SVGAGI. V was shortened by 0 bases and J by 7 bases, with 10 bases between the two germline ends. Written as DNA, the CDR3 is TGTGCCAGCAGTTACTCGAGGAAAGGAAATTCACCCCTCCACTTT. Protein sequence: CASSYSRKGNSPLHF.

CDR3 sequence: CAISDQTRDRGGYTF. In DNA, the CDR3 is TGTGCCATCAGTGACCAGACCCGGGACAGGGGTGGCTACACCTTC. V usage is TRBV10-3 and J usage is TRBJ1-2, with 10 bases identical to TRBD1. The CDR3 has 15 amino acids. Germline CDR1 reads ENHRY; CDR2 reads SYGVKD. Unmatched junction bases numbered 8, after V lost 3 bases and J lost 7 bases.

The V gene is TRBV9, the J gene TRBJ2-2, with 7 positions matching TRBD1. With 5 bases clipped from V and 3 bases from J, the junction kept 10 bases outside the gene matches. The germline gives CDR1 SGDLS, CDR2 YYNGEE. The CDR3 totals 16 residues. CDR3 region: CASSSTGTAYTGELFF. CDR3 nucleotides: TGTGCCAGCAGTTCGACGGGGACAGCCTACACCGGGGAGCTGTTTTTT.

This clone was detected a few times. The rearrangement joins TRBV28 to TRBJ1-2; D may be TRBD1 (6 bases). V gave up 2 bases and J gave up 9 bases, with 13 bases separating them. Germline CDR1 reads MDHEN; CDR2 reads SYDVKM. The CDR3 is made up of 13 amino acids. The CDR3 nucleotides are TGTGCCAGCAGTTTACAACAGGGATCAAGCTACACCTTC. This gives the protein CASSLQQGSSYTF.

The chain links TRBV15 to TRBJ2-5; D is unclear. Germline lookup yields CDR1 LNHNV and CDR2 YYDKDF (reference sequence). The CDR3 loop spans 15 amino acids. Trimming stripped 0 bases from V and 5 bases from J, with 13 bases between. CDR3 coding DNA: TGTGCCACCAGCAGAGAAGTTGGTAGAACTGAGACCCAGTACTTC. This sequence encodes CATSREVGRTETQYF.

The sample holds one count of this clone. The chain employs TRBV28 and TRBJ2-1; TRBD2 matches at 7 bases. CDR3 size: 15 residues. The germline gives CDR1 MDHEN, CDR2 SYDVKM. The ends lost 6 bases at V and 1 base at J; junction bases unmatched: 6. The CDR3 here is CASSRAGGSYNEQFF. The CDR3 region has the DNA TGTGCCAGCAGCAGGGCCGGGGGGTCCTACAATGAGCAGTTCTTC.

J is TRBJ1-4 and V is TRBV30; unclear D gene. The V and J ends lost 0 bases and 4 bases respectively, with 12 bases between them. Germline-derived CDR1 and CDR2 are GTSNPN and SVGIG (reference sequence). CDR3 length: 15 residues. The CDR3 is CAWSVAPSVNEKLFF. The CDR3 DNA reads TGTGCCTGGAGTGTAGCGCCGTCCGTTAATGAAAAACTGTTTTTT.

This clone was detected only a few times. For the CDR3, the DNA is TGCGCCAGCAGCGCGGCGGGACAGGGGGCGTATGAGCAGTTCTTC. As protein: CASSAAGQGAYEQFF. V and J are TRBV5-1 and TRBJ2-1, with 12 bases matching TRBD1. The CDR3 sequence is 15 residues long. Germline assignment: CDR1 SGHRS and CDR2 YFSETQ. V was clipped by 4 bases and J by 8 bases; unmatched bases: 7.

This chain joins TRBV6-6 and TRBJ2-5; 9 positions match TRBD2. The CDR3 spans 18 residues. The ends lost 5 bases at V and 0 bases at J; junction bases unmatched: 13. CDR1 MNHNY and CDR2 SVGAGI come from the germline V gene (reference sequence). The CDR3 bases are TGTGCCAGCAGTCCCCGAGCCGGCGGGGGGGCAGACCAAGAGACCCAGTACTTC. Protein product: CASSPRAGGGADQETQYF.

This clone was picked up one time. The V gene is TRBV6-4, the J gene TRBJ1-6; D unresolved. The CDR3 runs 15 residues. The germline V gene has CDR1 MRHNA and CDR2 SNTAGT. V was cut by 3 bases and J by 6 bases, with 12 bases left in between. The CDR3 spells CASSERGYPNSPLHF. DNA for the CDR3: TGTGCCAGCAGTGAGCGAGGATATCCTAATTCACCCCTCCACTTT.

This clone came up once. The chain links TRBV5-1 to TRBJ2-1, with 13 positions matching TRBD2. Unmatched junction bases numbered 7, after V lost 4 bases and J lost 3 bases. Germline lookup yields CDR1 SGHRS and CDR2 YFSETQ. The CDR3 runs 17 residues. CDR3 sequence: CASSRTSGGASYNEQFF. CDR3 nucleotide sequence: TGCGCCAGCAGCCGCACTAGCGGGGGGGCTAGCTACAATGAGCAGTTCTTC. Filled out from reference TRBV5-1 and TRBJ2-1, the complete variable domain reads KAGVTQTPRYLIKTRGQQVTLSCSPISGHRSVSWYQQTPGQGLQFLFEYFSETQRNKGNFPGRFSGRQFSNSRSEMNVSTLELGDSALYLCASSRTSGGASYNEQFFGPGTRLTVL.

In nucleotides, the CDR3 is TGCGCCAGCAGCCCCGGGGCCCTAGCGGGACAAGAGACCCAGTACTTC. Its protein is CASSPGALAGQETQYF. This rearrangement joins TRBV4-1 to TRBJ2-5; 9 nucleotides match TRBD2. CDR1 and CDR2 (germline): MGHRA, YSYEKL. V shed 4 bases and J 2 bases; nucleotides not matched to a gene: 8. The CDR3 covers 16 residues.

The chain carries TRBV7-2 and TRBJ1-1; D ambiguous. The germline V and J ends were trimmed by 1 base and 11 bases, with 17 bases remaining between them. The length of the CDR3 is 14 residues. Germline CDR1 reads SGHTA; CDR2 reads FQGNSA. CDR3 nucleotides: TGTGCCAGCAGCTTAGTACGCCGGCGTGGAGAGGCTTTCTTT. Translating it yields CASSLVRRRGEAFF.

J is TRBJ1-1 and V is TRBV5-6; 7 nucleotides agree with TRBD1. J lost 5 bases, V lost 4 bases, and 17 bases had no gene match. The CDR3 runs to 17 residues. The germline V gene has CDR1 SGHDT and CDR2 YYEEEE. CDR3 DNA: TGTGCCAGCAGCCTCGACAGGGCCAAGGGCCGTGTGACTGAAGCTTTCTTT. Protein sequence: CASSLDRAKGRVTEAFF.

The CDR3 spells CASSFRTGRDYGYTF. The CDR3 coding sequence is TGTGCCAGCAGCTTCAGAACAGGGCGGGACTATGGCTACACCTTC. The gene calls are TRBV13 and TRBJ1-2; tentatively, D is TRBD1 (6 bases). Trimming stripped 3 bases from V and 3 bases from J, with 14 bases between. Per germline, CDR1 PRHDT and CDR2 FYEKMQ (reference sequence). CDR3 length: 15 amino acids.

The gene calls are TRBV2 and TRBJ1-3; D is possibly TRBD1 (5 bases). Between the trimmed V and J ends, which lost 11 bases and 0 bases, there was a span of 17 bases. Germline V CDR1 and CDR2: SNHLY, FYNNEI. The CDR3 spans 15 residues. The CDR3 region is CAAGTGPLSGNTIYF. CDR3 bases: TGTGCCGCAGGGACTGGCCCCCTCTCTGGAAACACCATATATTTT.

The CDR3 DNA reads as TGTGCCAGTAGTAGGGTGGCGGGGGGAGTCCAGCCCCAGCATTTT. As protein: CASSRVAGGVQPQHF. The rearrangement links TRBV19 to TRBJ1-5, with D possibly being TRBD1 (5 bases). Trimming pared 4 bases from V and 7 bases from J, leaving 17 bases between. Germline assignment: CDR1 LNHDA and CDR2 SQIVND (reference sequence). The CDR3 has 15 amino acids.

The chain is built from TRBV7-6 and TRBJ1-1; 7 bases align to TRBD1. The ends lost 7 bases at V and 2 bases at J; junction bases unmatched: 7. Germline V CDR1 and CDR2: SGHVS, FNYEAQ. The CDR3 is made up of 14 amino acids. CDR3 nucleotides: TGTGCCAGCACCACAACAGGGGATAACACTGAAGCTTTCTTT. It encodes CASTTTGDNTEAFF.

This clone has just one count. The chain is built from TRBV18 and TRBJ2-1; 7 positions agree with TRBD1. Germline V CDR1 and CDR2: KGHSH, LQKENI. V lost 4 bases, J lost 3 bases, and 6 bases stayed unmatched. This CDR3 region has 15 residues. CDR3: CASSRGDSLYNEQFF. The CDR3 DNA follows: TGTGCCAGCTCACGAGGGGACAGCCTCTACAATGAGCAGTTCTTC.

This rearrangement joins TRBV7-2 to TRBJ1-5, with D unresolved. The V end lost 3 bases, the J end lost 5 bases, and 8 bases lay between the germline ends. Germline CDR1 and CDR2: SGHTA and FQGNSA. The CDR3 sequence is 13 residues long. The CDR3 bases are TGTGCCAGCAGCTTTCAGAGGGATCAGCCCCAGCATTTT. Its protein product is CASSFQRDQPQHF. Complete variable domain (other parts from reference TRBV7-2 and TRBJ1-5): GAGVSQSPSNKVTEKGKDVELRCDPISGHTALYWYRQSLGQGLEFLIYFQGNSAPDKSGLPSDRFSAERTGGSVSTLTIQRTQQEDSAVYLCASSFQRDQPQHFGDGTRLSIL.

Worth noting for this clone: This same CDR3 is encoded by further DNA sequences in the sample. V is TRBV3-1 (or the pseudogene TRBV3-2) and J is TRBJ1-2; 9 nucleotides match TRBD1. Germline CDR1 LGHDT, CDR2 YNNKEL (reference sequence). The V gene end was trimmed by 3 bases and the J gene end by 3 bases; junction bases not matched to a gene: 2. The CDR3 has 14 residues. This CDR3 reads CASSHWDRDYGYTF. The DNA of the CDR3 is TGTGCCAGCAGCCACTGGGACAGGGACTATGGCTACACCTTC.

The gene calls are TRBV19 and TRBJ2-3, with 12 bases identical to TRBD2. The CDR3 totals 18 residues. V shed 5 bases and J 1 base; nucleotides not matched to a gene: 10. Germline CDR1 LNHDA, CDR2 SQIVND (reference sequence). Here the CDR3 DNA reads TGTGCCAGTAGTCCCAGACTAGCGGGGGACTCTGGCACAGATACGCAGTATTTT. Translation gives CASSPRLAGDSGTDTQYF.

The V and J genes are TRBV30 and TRBJ1-4, with 9 bases matching TRBD1. The CDR3 covers 13 residues. Germline CDR1 is GTSNPN and CDR2 is SVGIG (reference sequence). The V gene end was trimmed by 3 bases and the J gene end by 7 bases; junction bases not matched to a gene: 3. Here the CDR3 DNA reads TGTGCCTGGAGCACAGGGGGCGGTGAAAAACTGTTTTTT. Amino acid sequence: CAWSTGGGEKLFF.

This rearrangement joins TRBV3-1 (or the pseudogene TRBV3-2) to TRBJ1-2, with D tentatively TRBD1 (5 bases). Looked up from germline, CDR1 is LGHDT and CDR2 is YNNKEL (reference sequence). CDR3 length: 14 amino acids. Between the trimmed V and J ends, which lost 2 bases and 4 bases, there was a span of 11 bases. The DNA of the CDR3 is TGTGCCAGCAGCCAATTTCAGGGATCCTATGGCTACACCTTC. It yields the protein CASSQFQGSYGYTF.

This rearrangement joins TRBV10-1 to TRBJ2-7; D possibly corresponds to TRBD1 (6 bases). With 7 bases removed from V and 0 bases from J, the gap between germline ends came to 16 bases. There are 15 residues in the CDR3. Germline-derived CDR1 and CDR2 are WNHNN and SYGVQD (reference sequence). Here the CDR3 reads CASTGTRRRSYEQYF. CDR3 DNA sequence: TGCGCCAGCACCGGGACACGAAGACGCTCCTACGAGCAGTACTTC.

Comment on this clone: Additional DNA sequences in this sample encode the identical CDR3. The V call is TRBV13, the J call TRBJ2-2; perhaps TRBD2 as D (6 bases). With 11 bases removed from V and 7 bases from J, the gap between germline ends came to 26 bases. CDR1 PRHDT and CDR2 FYEKMQ come from the germline V gene (reference sequence). The CDR3 runs to 16 residues. The CDR3 DNA follows: TGTGCCCGCCCCCGTGGGGACCGCGGGGCTGGCGGGGAGCTGTTTTTT. Its protein is CARPRGDRGAGGELFF. The full variable domain, completed using reference TRBV13 and TRBJ2-2, is AAGVIQSPRHLIKEKRETATLKCYPIPRHDTVYWYQQGPGQDPQFLISFYEKMQSDKGSIPDRFSAQQFSDYHSELNMSSLELGDSALYFCARPRGDRGAGGELFFGEGSRLTVL.